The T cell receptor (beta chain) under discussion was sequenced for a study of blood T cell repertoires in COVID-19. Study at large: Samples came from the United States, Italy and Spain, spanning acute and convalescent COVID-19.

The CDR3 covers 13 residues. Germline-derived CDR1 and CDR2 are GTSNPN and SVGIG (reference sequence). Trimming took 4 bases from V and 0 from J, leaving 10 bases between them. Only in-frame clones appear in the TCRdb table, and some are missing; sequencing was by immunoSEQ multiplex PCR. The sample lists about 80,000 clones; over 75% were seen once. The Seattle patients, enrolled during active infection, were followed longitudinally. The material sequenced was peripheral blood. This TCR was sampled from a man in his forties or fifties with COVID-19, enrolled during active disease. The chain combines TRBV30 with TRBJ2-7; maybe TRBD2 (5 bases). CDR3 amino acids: CAWTDYTSYEQYF. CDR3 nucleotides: TGTGCCTGGACCGACTACACCTCCTACGAGCAGTACTTC.